This entry is about one TCR beta chain. There is no known antigen for this receptor. Per-base quality was not reported, and no clone a single base away is much larger than it. CDR1 and CDR2 (ENHRY, SYGVKD) derive from the germline V gene. V gives up 8 bases and J gives up 3 bases, and the segment between their germline ends measures 16 bases. The CDR3 contains 14 residues, cysteine and phenylalanine counted. Of the read, only the CDR3 DNA is kept; its 42 bases are in frame from base 1. At one collaborating source in Seattle, patients were enrolled during active infection and were followed longitudinally through the course of disease. The collaborating institutions used their own protocols to collect whole blood in K2EDTA tubes. For TCRbeta analysis, collaborators shipped samples in one of three forms: frozen whole blood, isolated PBMCs, or DNA extracted from either of those sample types. The immunoSEQ Assay, a bias-controlled multiplex PCR, was used to amplify TCRbeta CDR3 regions from genomic DNA. The paper's processing steps were these. Nucleated cell counts per sample were estimated from amplification of reference gene primers within the assay. To quantify the absolute abundance of each unique TCRbeta CDR3 rearrangement, sequence reads were collapsed and filtered. Productive Simpson clonality was computed per sample as the square root of Simpson's diversity index over productive rearrangements. TCRdb re-hosts the immuneACCESS table, in-frame sequences only. Its copies lack some clones; in the studies checked, an unresolved V gene accounts for under half of them, and the cause for the rest is not known. V and J calls plus clone size are reproduced from that table; the DNA served to infer D and trimming. This sample comprises roughly 84,000 clones, roughly 78% of them detected only once. The ten largest account for about a third of the sample.

These data come from a study of blood T cell repertoires in COVID-19 (TCRdb year 2020). Regarding the complete study: Collaborator samples came from the United States, Italy and Spain and covered acute and convalescent phases of COVID-19. The prospective study material was composed of cDNA or gDNA derived from T cells, B-cell-depleted T cells, or PBMCs. The dataset comprised deeply sampled blood TCRbeta repertoires from subjects exposed to, actively infected with, or recovered from COVID-19. A freely available public database, intended as a resource for researchers studying the immune response to SARS-CoV-2, is where the repertoires were released. The samples were drawn from two sources: the first 160 participants of the ongoing ImmuneRACE study, and about 1,300 subjects contributed by 6 global collaborators. The sample metadata nearly always contained a de-identified subject ID, COVID-19 status, age in years and sex. Where available, HLA class I and class II types were taken from metadata supplied by the sample provider and were not determined by assay-based typing.

Broad study findings and their caveats: Clinical and demographic metadata were provided uncurated, with the amount varying by source and participant.

The sample consisted of peripheral blood. The sequence was collected from a man in his sixties with COVID-19, enrolled during active disease. The sequence joins TRBV10-3 to TRBJ1-1, with TRBD1 perhaps the D gene, on 5 matching bases. The DNA sequence follows: TGTGCCATCGGGGGGAGGGAGGCGGACACTGAAGCTTTCTTT. The translation is CAIGGREADTEAFF.